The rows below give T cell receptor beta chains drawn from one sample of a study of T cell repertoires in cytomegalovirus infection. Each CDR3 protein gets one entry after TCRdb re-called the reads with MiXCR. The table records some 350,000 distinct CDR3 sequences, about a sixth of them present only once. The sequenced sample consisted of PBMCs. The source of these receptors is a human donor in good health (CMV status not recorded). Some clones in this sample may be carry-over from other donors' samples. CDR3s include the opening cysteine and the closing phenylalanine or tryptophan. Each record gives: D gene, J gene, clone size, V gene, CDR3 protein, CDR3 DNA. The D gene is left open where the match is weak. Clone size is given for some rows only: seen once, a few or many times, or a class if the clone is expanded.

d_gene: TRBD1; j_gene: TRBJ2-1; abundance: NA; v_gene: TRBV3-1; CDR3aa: CASSQWGQGTAYNEQFF; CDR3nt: TGTGCCAGCAGCCAATGGGGACAGGGGACGGCCTACAATGAGCAGTTCTTC
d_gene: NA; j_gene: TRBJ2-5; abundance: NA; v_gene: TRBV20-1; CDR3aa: CSASIWHTPETQYF; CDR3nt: TGCAGTGCTAGTATTTGGCATACCCCAGAGACCCAGTACTTC
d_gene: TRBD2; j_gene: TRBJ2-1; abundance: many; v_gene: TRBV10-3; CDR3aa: CAIAGTSGKNEQFF; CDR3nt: TGTGCCATCGCCGGGACTAGCGGGAAGAATGAGCAGTTCTTC
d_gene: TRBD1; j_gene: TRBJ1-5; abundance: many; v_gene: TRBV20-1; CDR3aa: CSAVDRGYAQPQHF; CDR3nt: TGCAGTGCTGTTGACAGGGGATATGCTCAGCCCCAGCATTTT
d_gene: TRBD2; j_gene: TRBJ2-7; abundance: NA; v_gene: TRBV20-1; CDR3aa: CSASMERGAYYEQYF; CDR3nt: TGCAGTGCTAGCATGGAGCGGGGTGCCTACTACGAGCAGTACTTC
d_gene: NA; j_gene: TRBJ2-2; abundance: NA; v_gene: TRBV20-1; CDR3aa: CSAGEWAGELFF; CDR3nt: TGCAGTGCTGGGGAATGGGCCGGGGAGCTGTTTTTT
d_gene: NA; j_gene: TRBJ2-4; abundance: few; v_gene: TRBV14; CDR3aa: CASSQGPGPARNIQYF; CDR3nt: TGTGCCAGCAGCCAAGGTCCGGGACCCGCTAGAAACATTCAGTACTTC
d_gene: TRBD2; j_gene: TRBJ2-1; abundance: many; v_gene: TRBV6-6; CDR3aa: CASSYPSSGRPSYNEQFF; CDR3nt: TGTGCCAGCAGTTACCCGAGTAGCGGGAGGCCCTCCTACAATGAGCAGTTCTTC
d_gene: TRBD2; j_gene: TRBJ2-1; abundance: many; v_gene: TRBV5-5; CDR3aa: CASSRKGLAGPHISYNEQFF; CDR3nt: TGTGCCAGCAGCCGAAAGGGACTAGCGGGACCCCATATTTCCTACAATGAGCAGTTCTTC
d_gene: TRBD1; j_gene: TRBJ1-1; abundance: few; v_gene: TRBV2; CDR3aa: CASSPGTGDEAFF; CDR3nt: TGTGCCAGCAGTCCAGGAACAGGGGACGAAGCTTTCTTT
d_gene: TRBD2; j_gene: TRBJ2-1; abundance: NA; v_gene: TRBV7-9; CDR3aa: CASSRLLGLPVASGKGGDEQFF; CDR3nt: TGTGCCAGCAGCCGACTCCTCGGACTCCCTGTGGCTAGCGGGAAGGGCGGGGATGAGCAGTTCTTC
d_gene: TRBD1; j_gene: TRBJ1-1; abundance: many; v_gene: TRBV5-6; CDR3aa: CASSKLGDEQGKTEAFF; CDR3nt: TGTGCCAGCAGCAAGCTTGGGGACGAACAGGGGAAGACTGAAGCTTTCTTT
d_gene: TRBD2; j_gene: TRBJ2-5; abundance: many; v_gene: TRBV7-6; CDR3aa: CASSPNQRGSGQETQYF; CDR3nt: TGTGCCAGCAGCCCTAATCAGCGGGGCTCGGGGCAAGAGACCCAGTACTTC
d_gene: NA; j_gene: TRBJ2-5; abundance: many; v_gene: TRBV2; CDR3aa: CASRAGTAQETQYF; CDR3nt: TGTGCCAGCAGGGCGGGAACAGCTCAAGAGACCCAGTACTTC
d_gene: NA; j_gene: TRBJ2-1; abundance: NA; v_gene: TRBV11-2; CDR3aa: CASSLSDAGNEQFF; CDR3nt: TGTGCCAGCAGCTTAAGCGACGCCGGGAATGAGCAGTTCTTC
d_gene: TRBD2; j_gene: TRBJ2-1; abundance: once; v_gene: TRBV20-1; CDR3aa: CSASVALAGPNEQFF; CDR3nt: TGCAGTGCTAGTGTTGCGCTAGCGGGACCTAATGAGCAGTTCTTC
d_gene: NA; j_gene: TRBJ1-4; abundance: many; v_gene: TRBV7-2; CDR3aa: CASSRDKGRNEKLFF; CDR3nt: TGTGCCAGCAGCCGTGATAAGGGACGTAATGAAAAACTGTTTTTT
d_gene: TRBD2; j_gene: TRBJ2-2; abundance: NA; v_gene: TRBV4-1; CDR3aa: CASSQDTRLAGGTGELFF; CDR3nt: TGCGCCAGCAGCCAAGATACCAGGCTAGCGGGAGGGACCGGGGAGCTGTTTTTT
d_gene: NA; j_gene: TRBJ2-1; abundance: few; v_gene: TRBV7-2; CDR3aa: CASSIGPFSYNEQFF; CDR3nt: TGTGCCAGCAGCATCGGACCCTTCTCCTACAATGAGCAGTTCTTC
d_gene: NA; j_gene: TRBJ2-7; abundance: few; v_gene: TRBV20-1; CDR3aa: CSAREGSAPNEQYF; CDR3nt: TGCAGTGCTAGAGAGGGGAGCGCTCCCAACGAGCAGTACTTC
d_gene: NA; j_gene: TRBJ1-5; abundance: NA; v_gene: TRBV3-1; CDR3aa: CASSRTAGGSAQHF; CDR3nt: TGTGCCAGCAGCCGAACAGCCGGGGGCTCGGCCCAGCATTTT
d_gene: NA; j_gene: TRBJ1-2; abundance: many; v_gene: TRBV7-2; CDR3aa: CASSREAYGYTF; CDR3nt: TGTGCCAGCAGCCGCGAGGCCTATGGCTACACCTTC
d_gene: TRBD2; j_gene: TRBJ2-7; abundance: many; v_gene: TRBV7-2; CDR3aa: CASSPRQTSATYEQYF; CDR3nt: TGTGCCAGCAGCCCGCGACAGACTAGCGCGACTTACGAGCAGTACTTC
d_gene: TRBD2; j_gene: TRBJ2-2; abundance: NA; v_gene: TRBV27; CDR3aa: CASSSAPGRVFF; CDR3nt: TGTGCCAGCAGTTCGGCCCCAGGGAGGGTGTTTTTT
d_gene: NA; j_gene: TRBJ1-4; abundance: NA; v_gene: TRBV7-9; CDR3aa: CASSLGFQVEKLFF; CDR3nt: TGTGCCAGCAGCTTAGGATTCCAAGTGGAAAAACTGTTTTTT
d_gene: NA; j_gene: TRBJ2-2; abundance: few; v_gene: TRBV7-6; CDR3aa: CASSLGGRRKDTGELFF; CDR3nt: TGTGCCAGCAGCTTAGGCGGCAGACGAAAAGACACCGGGGAGCTGTTTTTT
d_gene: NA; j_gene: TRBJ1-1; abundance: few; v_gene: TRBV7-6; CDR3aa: CASSLAWGQSTEAFF; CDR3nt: TGTGCCAGCAGCTTAGCGTGGGGGCAGAGCACTGAAGCTTTCTTT
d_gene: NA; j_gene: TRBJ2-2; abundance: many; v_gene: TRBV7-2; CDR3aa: CASSLAGSTGELFF; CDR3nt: TGTGCCAGCAGCTTAGCGGGGTCCACCGGGGAGCTGTTTTTT
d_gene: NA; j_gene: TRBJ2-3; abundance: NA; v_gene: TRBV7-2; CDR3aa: CASSYLAPDTQYF; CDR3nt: TGTGCCAGCAGCTATCTAGCTCCAGATACGCAGTATTTT
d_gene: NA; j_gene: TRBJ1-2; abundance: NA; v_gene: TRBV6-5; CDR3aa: CASSPDRYLGGYTF; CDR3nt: TGTGCCAGCAGTCCAGACAGATACTTGGGCGGCTACACCTTC
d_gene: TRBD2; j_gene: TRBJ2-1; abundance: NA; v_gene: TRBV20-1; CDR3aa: CSAKREWHNEQFF; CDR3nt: TGCAGTGCTAAGCGGGAGTGGCACAATGAGCAGTTCTTC
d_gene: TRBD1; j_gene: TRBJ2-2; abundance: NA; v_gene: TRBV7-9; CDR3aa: CASRGQTNTGELFF; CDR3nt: TGTGCCAGCAGGGGACAGACGAACACCGGGGAGCTGTTTTTT
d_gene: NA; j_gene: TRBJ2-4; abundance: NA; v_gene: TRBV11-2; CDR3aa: CASSLDPRQFPIQYF; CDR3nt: TGTGCCAGCAGCTTAGATCCTCGGCAATTCCCCATTCAGTACTTC
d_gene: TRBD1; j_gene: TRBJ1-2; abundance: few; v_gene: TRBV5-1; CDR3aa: CASSTTGTNYGYTF; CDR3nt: TGCGCCAGCAGCACGACAGGGACGAACTATGGCTACACCTTC
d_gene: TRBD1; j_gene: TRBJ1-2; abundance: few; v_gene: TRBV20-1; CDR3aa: CSARDYSGTGRFYGYTF; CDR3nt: TGCAGTGCTAGAGATTACTCCGGGACAGGGAGATTCTATGGCTACACCTTC
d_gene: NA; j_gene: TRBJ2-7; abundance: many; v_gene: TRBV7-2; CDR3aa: CASSLNRGFSYEQYF; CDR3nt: TGTGCCAGCAGCTTGAACCGGGGGTTCTCCTACGAGCAGTACTTC
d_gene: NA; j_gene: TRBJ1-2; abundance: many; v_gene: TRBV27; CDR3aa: CASSKRPGRPGYTF; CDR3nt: TGTGCCAGCAGCAAGAGACCGGGGAGGCCTGGCTACACCTTC
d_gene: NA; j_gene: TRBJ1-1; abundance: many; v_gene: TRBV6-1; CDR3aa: CASSDRFFEAFF; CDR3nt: TGTGCCAGCAGTGACAGATTCTTTGAAGCTTTCTTT
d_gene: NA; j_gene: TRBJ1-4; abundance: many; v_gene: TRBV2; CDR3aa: CASRSSGTLGEKLFF; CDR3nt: TGTGCCAGCAGATCCTCCGGGACCCTAGGTGAAAAACTGTTTTTT
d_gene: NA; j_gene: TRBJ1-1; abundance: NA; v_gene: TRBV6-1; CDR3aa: CASPRGWGTEAFF; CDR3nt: TGTGCCAGCCCCAGGGGATGGGGCACTGAAGCTTTCTTT
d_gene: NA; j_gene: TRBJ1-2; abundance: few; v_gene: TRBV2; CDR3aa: CASSESGYLYGYTF; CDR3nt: TGTGCCAGCAGTGAGTCGGGGTACCTCTATGGCTACACCTTC
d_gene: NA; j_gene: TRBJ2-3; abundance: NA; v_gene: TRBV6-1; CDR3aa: CASSEKHWVWSDTQYF; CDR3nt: TGTGCCAGCAGTGAAAAGCACTGGGTTTGGTCGGATACGCAGTATTTT
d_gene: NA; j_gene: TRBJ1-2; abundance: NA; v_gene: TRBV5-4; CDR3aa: CASSGRQDYGYTF; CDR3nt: TGTGCCAGCAGCGGCAGACAGGACTATGGCTACACCTTC
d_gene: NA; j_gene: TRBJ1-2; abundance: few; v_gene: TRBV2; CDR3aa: CASSDRIDYGYTF; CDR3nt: TGTGCCAGCAGTGATCGCATCGACTATGGCTACACCTTC
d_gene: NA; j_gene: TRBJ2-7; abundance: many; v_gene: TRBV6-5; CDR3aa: CATLRRSPYEQYF; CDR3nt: TGTGCCACCCTTAGGCGGAGTCCCTACGAGCAGTACTTC